These T cell receptor beta chains were read from a single sample in a study of blood T cell repertoires in COVID-19. Measured with immunoSEQ multiplex PCR; TCRdb has only the in-frame clones, and not every one. The table shows 200,000 to 300,000 clones, with about nine tenths occurring only once. The sample consisted of peripheral blood. The receptors come from a woman in her forties who had recovered from COVID-19. Each CDR3 is given with its conserved first and last residue. Some rows have no size entry. The others give once, few or many, or a class for an expanded clone.

v_call: TRBV19
cdr3_length: 14
j_call: TRBJ1-1
clone_size: .
cdr3_aa: CASRMTGANTEAFF

v_call: TRBV18
cdr3_length: 17
j_call: TRBJ1-4
clone_size: once
cdr3_aa: CASSQQGAVATNEKLFF

v_call: TRBV2
cdr3_length: 15
j_call: TRBJ2-7
clone_size: once
cdr3_aa: CASSEGRGRVREQYF

v_call: TRBV10-3
cdr3_length: 13
j_call: TRBJ1-1
clone_size: .
cdr3_aa: CAIKLGQGSEAFF

v_call: TRBV5-1
cdr3_length: 14
j_call: TRBJ2-3
clone_size: .
cdr3_aa: CASSLGPGGDTQYF

v_call: TRBV20-1
cdr3_length: 11
j_call: TRBJ1-2
clone_size: .
cdr3_aa: CSAPTGYGYTF

v_call: TRBV5-8
cdr3_length: 14
j_call: TRBJ2-1
clone_size: .
cdr3_aa: CASSLGTGDNEQFF

v_call: TRBV2
cdr3_length: 15
j_call: TRBJ1-1
clone_size: .
cdr3_aa: CASRDRGGVNTEAFF

v_call: TRBV21-1
cdr3_length: 12
j_call: TRBJ2-5
clone_size: .
cdr3_aa: CASTTSQETQYF

v_call: TRBV30
cdr3_length: 13
j_call: TRBJ2-7
clone_size: .
cdr3_aa: CAWSVGGAHEQYF

v_call: TRBV13
cdr3_length: 18
j_call: TRBJ1-2
clone_size: .
cdr3_aa: CASSLAEGGGAKTYGYTF

v_call: TRBV7-8
cdr3_length: 13
j_call: TRBJ1-1
clone_size: few
cdr3_aa: CASSATQNTEAFF

v_call: TRBV2
cdr3_length: 16
j_call: TRBJ2-5
clone_size: .
cdr3_aa: CASSERRGAYQETQYF

v_call: TRBV5-1
cdr3_length: 13
j_call: TRBJ1-1
clone_size: few
cdr3_aa: CASSLTGNTEAFF

v_call: TRBV6-5
cdr3_length: 13
j_call: TRBJ1-4
clone_size: .
cdr3_aa: CASSFSRGEKLFF

v_call: TRBV5-8
cdr3_length: 15
j_call: TRBJ1-1
clone_size: .
cdr3_aa: CASRFETGLNTEAFF

v_call: TRBV7-2
cdr3_length: 17
j_call: TRBJ2-2
clone_size: .
cdr3_aa: CASSLGSTGGYTGELFF

v_call: TRBV5-1
cdr3_length: 13
j_call: TRBJ2-7
clone_size: .
cdr3_aa: CASSLGTLYEQYF

v_call: TRBV4-3
cdr3_length: 15
j_call: TRBJ1-1
clone_size: once
cdr3_aa: CASSHTRTEYTEAFF

v_call: TRBV5-1
cdr3_length: 16
j_call: TRBJ2-3
clone_size: .
cdr3_aa: CASSFFTAGDTDTQYF